The rows below give T cell receptor beta chains drawn from one sample of a study of T cell repertoires in cytomegalovirus infection. These receptors are not linked to any known antigen. Each CDR3 protein is one row after TCRdb ran MiXCR on the reads. The sample consists of some 120,000 distinct CDR3 sequences, around 32% of them appearing once. Sequencing used CD8+ T cells from cultured PBMCs, obtained from culture after CMV antigen stimulation. The receptor source for this set is a human donor in good health (CMV status not recorded). Some clones in this sample may be carry-over from other donors' samples. CDR3s include the opening cysteine and the closing phenylalanine or tryptophan. Fields, in order: V gene, J gene, D gene, clone size, CDR3 DNA, CDR3 protein. A D gene is named only where the DNA matches it firmly. Where a row states a size, it is once, few, many or the class of an expanded clone; other rows omit it.

v_gene: TRBV7-8; j_gene: TRBJ2-3; d_gene: TRBD2; abundance: .; CDR3nt: TGTGCCAGCAGCCCCGTTATTGTCTCTAGCGGGGACACAGATACGCAGTATTTT; CDR3aa: CASSPVIVSSGDTDTQYF
v_gene: TRBV27; j_gene: TRBJ1-2; d_gene: .; abundance: .; CDR3nt: TGTGCCAGCAGCCCCTTCTCCGCGGCTGGCTACACCTTC; CDR3aa: CASSPFSAAGYTF
v_gene: TRBV5-4; j_gene: TRBJ1-1; d_gene: .; abundance: .; CDR3nt: TGTGCCAGCAGATCGGGGGAAACTGAAGCTTTCTTT; CDR3aa: CASRSGETEAFF
v_gene: TRBV9; j_gene: TRBJ2-3; d_gene: .; abundance: .; CDR3nt: TGTGCCAGCAGCGTAGGAACCGTGACCACAGATACGCAGTATTTT; CDR3aa: CASSVGTVTTDTQYF
v_gene: TRBV20-1; j_gene: TRBJ2-7; d_gene: .; abundance: .; CDR3nt: TGCAGTGCCACCGGGACGGACTCCTACGAGCAGTACTTC; CDR3aa: CSATGTDSYEQYF
v_gene: TRBV12-3/TRBV12-4; j_gene: TRBJ2-1; d_gene: .; abundance: .; CDR3nt: TGTGCCAGCAGTTTATCCCCAGCGGATTACAATGAGCAGTTCTTC; CDR3aa: CASSLSPADYNEQFF
v_gene: TRBV7-3; j_gene: TRBJ1-6; d_gene: TRBD1; abundance: .; CDR3nt: TGTGCCAGCAGCCCTCCGACAGGGTATAATTCACCCCTCCACTTT; CDR3aa: CASSPPTGYNSPLHF
v_gene: TRBV12-3/TRBV12-4; j_gene: TRBJ2-7; d_gene: .; abundance: few; CDR3nt: TGTGCCAGCAGTCCAAGGGGGGTGAACTCCTACGAGCAGTACTTC; CDR3aa: CASSPRGVNSYEQYF
v_gene: TRBV24-1; j_gene: TRBJ2-3; d_gene: TRBD2; abundance: few; CDR3nt: TGTGCCACCAGTGCCCCTGGACTAGGACCTAGCACAGATACGCAGTATTTT; CDR3aa: CATSAPGLGPSTDTQYF
v_gene: TRBV7-7; j_gene: TRBJ2-5; d_gene: TRBD2; abundance: .; CDR3nt: TGTGCTAGCAGCACCTCAGGATGGTCTAGCGGGGAGACCCAGTACTTC; CDR3aa: CASSTSGWSSGETQYF
v_gene: TRBV12-3/TRBV12-4; j_gene: TRBJ1-3; d_gene: TRBD1; abundance: .; CDR3nt: TGTGCCAGCAGTTTGGGACAGGTCGTCAACACCATATATTTT; CDR3aa: CASSLGQVVNTIYF
v_gene: TRBV29-1; j_gene: TRBJ2-1; d_gene: .; abundance: many; CDR3nt: TGCAGCGTTGAAGGCCAGTACAGGGGGGGTGAGCAGTTCTTC; CDR3aa: CSVEGQYRGGEQFF
v_gene: TRBV7-2; j_gene: TRBJ2-7; d_gene: .; abundance: once; CDR3nt: TGTGCCAGCAGCCACCCGGGGCAGGCCCCGAGCTCCTACGAGCAGTACTTC; CDR3aa: CASSHPGQAPSSYEQYF
v_gene: TRBV7-2; j_gene: TRBJ2-5; d_gene: .; abundance: .; CDR3nt: TGTGCCAGCAGCGTAGGACTGATGGAGACCCAGTACTTC; CDR3aa: CASSVGLMETQYF
v_gene: TRBV6-2/TRBV6-3; j_gene: TRBJ2-7; d_gene: .; abundance: few; CDR3nt: TGTGCCAGCAGTTCCCAGGGGTGGCCTACCTACGAGCAGTACTTC; CDR3aa: CASSSQGWPTYEQYF
v_gene: TRBV12-3/TRBV12-4; j_gene: TRBJ1-2; d_gene: TRBD1; abundance: .; CDR3nt: TGTGCCAGCAGCTCTGGACAGGACGACTATGGCTACACCTTC; CDR3aa: CASSSGQDDYGYTF
v_gene: TRBV5-6; j_gene: TRBJ1-1; d_gene: TRBD1; abundance: .; CDR3nt: TGTGCCAGTAAACAGGGGCCGGACACTGAAGCTTTCTTT; CDR3aa: CASKQGPDTEAFF
v_gene: TRBV12-3/TRBV12-4; j_gene: TRBJ1-5; d_gene: .; abundance: few; CDR3nt: TGTGCCAGCAGTTTAGCAGGGAGATATAGCAATCAGCCCCAGCATTTT; CDR3aa: CASSLAGRYSNQPQHF
v_gene: TRBV2; j_gene: TRBJ1-6; d_gene: TRBD1; abundance: few; CDR3nt: TGTGCCAGCAGTTTCGACAGGGGGCCCTCGAATGGCAATTCACCCCTCCACTTT; CDR3aa: CASSFDRGPSNGNSPLHF
v_gene: TRBV4-1; j_gene: TRBJ1-4; d_gene: TRBD1; abundance: .; CDR3nt: TGCGCCAGCAGCCAAGCCTCAGGGGGGCGCGACGATGAAAAACTGTTTTTT; CDR3aa: CASSQASGGRDDEKLFF
v_gene: TRBV6-1; j_gene: TRBJ1-2; d_gene: .; abundance: .; CDR3nt: TGTGCCAGCAGTGAAGTGGGTTCCAGACACCACTATGGCTACACCTTC; CDR3aa: CASSEVGSRHHYGYTF
v_gene: TRBV10-3; j_gene: TRBJ1-1; d_gene: .; abundance: .; CDR3nt: TGTGCCATCAGTGAGTCGAAGGGCATGAACACTGAAGCTTTCTTT; CDR3aa: CAISESKGMNTEAFF
v_gene: TRBV6-8; j_gene: TRBJ2-7; d_gene: .; abundance: .; CDR3nt: TGTGCCAGCATGGCGGGGGCCGTCGAGCAGTACTTC; CDR3aa: CASMAGAVEQYF
v_gene: TRBV27; j_gene: TRBJ2-7; d_gene: TRBD1; abundance: few; CDR3nt: TGTGCCAGCAGTTTGGGCAGGGGGAGCGGGCAGTACTTC; CDR3aa: CASSLGRGSGQYF
v_gene: TRBV7-9; j_gene: TRBJ1-4; d_gene: .; abundance: .; CDR3nt: TGTGCCAGCAGCTCTACCGACCGGAATAATGAAAAACTGTTTTTT; CDR3aa: CASSSTDRNNEKLFF
v_gene: TRBV7-9; j_gene: TRBJ2-2; d_gene: TRBD2; abundance: .; CDR3nt: TGTGCCAGCAGCCTACCGGCCTCAGTGCTAGCGGGGCCAAACACCGGGGAGCTGTTTTTT; CDR3aa: CASSLPASVLAGPNTGELFF
v_gene: TRBV20-1; j_gene: TRBJ2-5; d_gene: .; abundance: few; CDR3nt: TGCAGTGCTAGGGGTTGGGGGGGGCACTGGGAGACCCAGTACTTC; CDR3aa: CSARGWGGHWETQYF
v_gene: TRBV4-1; j_gene: TRBJ2-5; d_gene: .; abundance: .; CDR3nt: TGCGCCAGCAGCCTCCAGGGGGGAGGAGAGACCCAGTACTTC; CDR3aa: CASSLQGGGETQYF
v_gene: TRBV25-1; j_gene: TRBJ1-1; d_gene: .; abundance: .; CDR3nt: TGTGCCAGCAGTGAATGGGGGTGGACTGAAGCTTTCTTT; CDR3aa: CASSEWGWTEAFF
v_gene: TRBV11-1; j_gene: TRBJ1-1; d_gene: .; abundance: .; CDR3nt: TGTGCCAGCAGCTTAGGACGTGGGAACACTGAAGCTTTCTTT; CDR3aa: CASSLGRGNTEAFF
v_gene: TRBV7-2; j_gene: TRBJ2-7; d_gene: .; abundance: .; CDR3nt: TGTGCCAGCAGCCCTAGCGGGGACAGGGGTTTCTACGAGCAGTACTTC; CDR3aa: CASSPSGDRGFYEQYF
v_gene: TRBV11-1; j_gene: TRBJ1-1; d_gene: .; abundance: many; CDR3nt: TGTGCCAGCAGCCCTACGGCGACGGCAGGGCTTAACACTGAAGCTTTCTTT; CDR3aa: CASSPTATAGLNTEAFF
v_gene: TRBV6-5; j_gene: TRBJ2-7; d_gene: .; abundance: few; CDR3nt: TGTGCCAGCATCGACCCCGCCGGGGAGCAGTACTTC; CDR3aa: CASIDPAGEQYF
v_gene: TRBV7-2; j_gene: TRBJ2-5; d_gene: .; abundance: .; CDR3nt: TGTGCCAGCAGCTCCGGCCTCATTTGGACCCAGTACTTC; CDR3aa: CASSSGLIWTQYF
v_gene: TRBV6-2/TRBV6-3; j_gene: TRBJ1-1; d_gene: .; abundance: few; CDR3nt: TGTGCCAGCAGTTACTCTCTCGCGGAACGCACTGAAGCTTTCTTT; CDR3aa: CASSYSLAERTEAFF
v_gene: TRBV5-6; j_gene: TRBJ1-1; d_gene: .; abundance: .; CDR3nt: TGTGCCAGCAGCTTGGGCCCGAACCCGAACACTGAAGCTTTCTTT; CDR3aa: CASSLGPNPNTEAFF
v_gene: TRBV20-1; j_gene: TRBJ1-2; d_gene: .; abundance: .; CDR3nt: TGCAGTGCTCGGGTGGGGGGCGAAGACTATGGCTACACCTTC; CDR3aa: CSARVGGEDYGYTF
v_gene: TRBV7-2; j_gene: TRBJ2-3; d_gene: .; abundance: many; CDR3nt: TGTGCCAGCAGCTTAGGGACGGGCACAGATACGCAGTATTTT; CDR3aa: CASSLGTGTDTQYF
v_gene: TRBV12-3/TRBV12-4; j_gene: TRBJ2-5; d_gene: TRBD1; abundance: .; CDR3nt: TGTGCCAGCAGTCGCCCGCAGGGGGCCCCGCAAGAGACCCAGTACTTC; CDR3aa: CASSRPQGAPQETQYF
v_gene: TRBV5-6; j_gene: TRBJ2-5; d_gene: .; abundance: few; CDR3nt: TGTGCCAGCAGCTTGGGACAGGAAGTCCAAGAGACCCAGTACTTC; CDR3aa: CASSLGQEVQETQYF
v_gene: TRBV19; j_gene: TRBJ2-7; d_gene: TRBD1; abundance: .; CDR3nt: TGTGCCAGTACCGACAGGGCGTACGAGCAGTACTTC; CDR3aa: CASTDRAYEQYF
v_gene: TRBV12-3/TRBV12-4; j_gene: TRBJ2-5; d_gene: TRBD1; abundance: many; CDR3nt: TGTGCCAGCAGTTTAACGGGACAGGGCGGCCGACCGGAGACCCAGTACTTC; CDR3aa: CASSLTGQGGRPETQYF
v_gene: TRBV2; j_gene: TRBJ2-1; d_gene: .; abundance: few; CDR3nt: TGTGCCAGCTCTGGGGGGCTGGATGAGCAGTTCTTC; CDR3aa: CASSGGLDEQFF
v_gene: TRBV7-2; j_gene: TRBJ2-1; d_gene: .; abundance: .; CDR3nt: TGTGCCAGCAGCTTAGGATGGGAGCAGTTCTTC; CDR3aa: CASSLGWEQFF
v_gene: TRBV9; j_gene: TRBJ1-6; d_gene: TRBD1; abundance: .; CDR3nt: TGTGCCAGCAGCGTAGACAGGGGGGGGAATTCACCCCTCCACTTT; CDR3aa: CASSVDRGGNSPLHF
v_gene: TRBV7-8; j_gene: TRBJ1-2; d_gene: .; abundance: .; CDR3nt: TGTGCCAGCAGCTTAGCGGACGGCGGAGGATATGGCTACACCTTC; CDR3aa: CASSLADGGGYGYTF
v_gene: TRBV12-3/TRBV12-4; j_gene: TRBJ2-7; d_gene: .; abundance: .; CDR3nt: TGTGCCAGCAGTTTAGGTCCCGGGACCCACGAGCAGTACTTC; CDR3aa: CASSLGPGTHEQYF
v_gene: TRBV12-3/TRBV12-4; j_gene: TRBJ1-1; d_gene: .; abundance: few; CDR3nt: TGTGCCAGCAGTTTGGCAGGGGCAGCTGAAGCTTTCTTT; CDR3aa: CASSLAGAAEAFF
v_gene: TRBV20-1; j_gene: TRBJ2-7; d_gene: TRBD1; abundance: .; CDR3nt: TGCAGTGCTATGGGACAGCGTAACTCCTACGAGCAGTACTTC; CDR3aa: CSAMGQRNSYEQYF